This T cell receptor beta chain came from a study of blood T cells in healthy people across ages (dated by TCRdb to between 2014 and 2017). Concerning the study at large: In model experiments, roughly one uniquely barcoded TCR beta cDNA molecule per two T cells was captured by template switching. Using deep sequencing normalized with unique cDNA molecular identifiers, the study measured how TCR beta repertoire diversity changes with age. Donors were grouped into four age groups: young (average roughly 16 years), middle-aged (roughly 40), aged (over 55) and long-lived (about 90). To avoid experimental bias, donors of different ages were randomly spread across the sequencing lanes. Using the same blood draw, the study looked at two additional independent replicas of 1 million unique cDNA reads for two donors, one aged 18 to 30 and the other aged 80 or older. Study-wide findings and limitations: Compared with the aged group, more naive CD4+ T cells, fewer expanded clones and increased TCR diversity were shown by the long-lived group, suggesting age selection. Total diversity estimates from one million sequenced T cells were considered lower bounds and underestimates. Observed TCR beta diversity per million T cells fell roughly linearly with age, and a significant reduction was already apparent by age roughly 40. Because donor CMV infection status was unknown, age-related changes in expanded clonotypes were potentially confounded. Because profiling used bulk unsorted PBMCs, naive and antigen-experienced compartments could not be compared conclusively. A strong correlation was found between observed TCR beta diversity and the percentage of naive T cells measured by flow cytometry.

The library was prepared using 5' RACE. The sequencing machine was an Illumina HiSeq 2500. The second PCR ran for about 6 to 11 cycles and used a J-beta primer mix along with a sample-barcoded 5' primer. Each TCR beta cDNA molecule received a unique molecular identifier from a template-switch 5' adaptor carrying 12 random nucleotides. At least 3 million CDR3-containing paired-end reads were obtained from each sample. First-strand cDNA synthesis was performed from all RNA using the Mint cDNA synthesis kit, with priming by a TRBC-specific oligonucleotide. All cDNA was treated with uracil-DNA glycosylase and then went through a first 18-cycle PCR with the universal primers M1SS and BC2_uni_R. As for the authors' bioinformatics: Each sample was normalized by randomly selecting 1 million high-quality reads, each carrying a distinct molecular identifier. Instead of being binned into consensus sequences, reads that shared molecular identifiers were thrown out. MiTCR, set to a Q25 quality threshold and the strictest error-elimination algorithm, was used for CDR3 identification, clonotype clustering and error correction. Lower-bound total TCR beta diversity was estimated with a nonparametric unseen species model using Euler transformation. TCRdb trimmed public reads at Q25 via fastp, called clones via MiXCR and kept in-frame beta chains. Duplicate CDR3 protein sequences are folded into a single record with the most common DNA and genes. TCRdb's processing, not the authors', yielded these V and J calls. The sample table contains around 940,000 distinct CDR3 sequences; only one count was recorded for roughly half of them. The ten most abundant clones make up about 20% of the sample.

Per the germline V gene (reference sequence), SEHNR is the CDR1 and FQNEAQ is the CDR2. Trimming removed 1 base from V and 6 bases from J, leaving 7 bases between the germline ends. The CDR3 spans 12 residues, from the cysteine through the phenylalanine. The entry retains the CDR3 DNA only, 36 bases that are in frame from base 1. This clonotype was seen more than once but under ten times. What this receptor recognizes is not known. One base away there is no much larger clone; base qualities are not given. The donors were roughly 39 Caucasian individuals from Russia, aged roughly 6 to 90 years, who were systemically healthy. Each donor gave ten milliliters of peripheral blood, collected into EDTA-treated Vacutainer tubes. Ficoll-Paque density-gradient centrifugation was used to isolate PBMCs, with at least 7 million per sample. Trizol reagent was used to extract total RNA from PBMCs, with at least 5.5 micrograms per sample. Naive CD45RAhigh/CD27high T cell percentages were measured by flow cytometry on a PBMC aliquot from every donor.

The sequence joins TRBV7-9 to TRBJ2-7; no confident D gene assignment can be made. Sequenced input: blood. The sequence derives from a woman aged 55-70 years in good health. The DNA reads TGTGCCAGCAGCTTAGGGAACCGCGAGCAGTACTTC. Its translation is CASSLGNREQYF.